The next 5 T cell receptor beta chains were all read from a single sample in a study of graft-versus-host responses after intestinal transplantation. Only in-frame clones appear in the TCRdb table, and some are missing; sequencing was by immunoSEQ multiplex PCR. The data show tens of thousands of clones, about 90% seen once. The sequenced sample was PBMCs, obtained 650 to 670 days after intestinal transplant. Receptors were obtained from a human patient who received an intestinal transplant, so some T cells may come from the graft donor.

This rearrangement joins TRBV11-3 to TRBJ2-2, with 14 bases identical to TRBD2. This CDR3 region has 17 residues. The germline gives CDR1 SGHNT, CDR2 YENEEA. After removal of 4 bases from V and 9 bases from J, the junction contained 10 bases not matched to a gene. The CDR3 here is CASSSGTGTSGGRELFF. DNA for the CDR3: TGTGCCAGCAGCTCCGGAACCGGGACTAGCGGGGGACGGGAGCTGTTTTTT.

This clone was seen a single time. The chain couples TRBV6-1 to TRBJ2-5; D may be TRBD1 (6 bases). The CDR3 length is 12 residues. Germline V lookup: CDR1 MNHNS, CDR2 SASEGT. Trimming removed 2 bases at V and 7 bases at J, with 8 bases between. CDR3 DNA sequence: TGTGCCAGCAGTGAACAAGGGGGGACCCAGTACTTC. It specifies CASSEQGGTQYF.

The gene calls are TRBV4-2 and TRBJ1-2; the D gene is possibly TRBD1 (6 bases). CDR3 length equals 14 residues. The ends were cut back, 1 base at V and 7 bases at J, with 13 bases in the middle. Germline CDR1 LGHNA, CDR2 YNFKEQ. The CDR3 DNA is TGTGCCAGCAGCCAAGTTGATAGGGACACTGGCTACACCTTC. Translated: CASSQVDRDTGYTF.

The chain recombines TRBV19 with TRBJ1-3; no definite D call. The V gene's germline CDR1 is LNHDA and CDR2 SQIVND (reference sequence). The CDR3 is 13 amino acids. The V gene lost 3 bases and the J gene lost 8 bases, with 11 bases spanning the gap. In nucleotides, the CDR3 is TGTGCCAGTAGTATTCCGTCGCGGTACACCATATATTTT. Protein: CASSIPSRYTIYF.

This CDR3 reads CASSFLVQARTEAFF. The CDR3 nucleotides are TGTGCCAGCAGCTTTCTCGTGCAGGCGAGGACTGAAGCTTTCTTT. This sequence joins TRBV5-5 and TRBJ1-1; D not resolved. Trimming stripped 2 bases from V and 5 bases from J, with 16 bases between. CDR1 is SGHKS, CDR2 YYEKEE, per germline (reference sequence). The length of the CDR3 is 15 residues. Full variable domain (outside the CDR3, taken from reference TRBV5-5 and TRBJ1-1): DAGVTQSPTHLIKTRGQQVTLRCSPISGHKSVSWYQQVLGQGPQFIFQYYEKEERGRGNFPDRFSARQFPNYSSELNVNALLLGDSALYLCASSFLVQARTEAFFGQGTRLTVV.